This TCR beta chain was sequenced for a study of shared clonotypes between healthy human individuals. Produced via immunoSEQ multiplex PCR; TCRdb's table is partial and in-frame only. The table has 2 million to 2.5 million clones, 85% to 95% seen once. The junction had 12 bases not matched to a gene; V was cut back by 6 bases and J by 4 bases. Germline CDR1 and CDR2: MNHEY and SVGAGI. This CDR3 has 15 amino acids. The sequenced sample was naive CD4+ T cells from PBMCs. Subset indicated: CD45RA+ positively selected. This sequence originates from a man aged 18-30 years in good health. Some clones in this sample may be carry-over from other donors' samples. The rearrangement uses TRBV6-5 and TRBJ2-7, with 7 bases aligning to TRBD1. This CDR3 is CASRPGAGGTYEQYF. CDR3 sequence (DNA): TGTGCCAGCAGGCCCGGGGCAGGGGGTACGTACGAGCAGTACTTC.